This T cell receptor beta chain came from a study of identical twins. Only a few counts were recorded for this clonotype. One entry per CDR3 protein results from TCRdb running MiXCR on the 5' RACE reads. The table includes about 530,000 distinct CDR3 sequences, 20% to 25% detected once. All donors were healthy Caucasians. The CDR3 extends over 18 amino acids. Germline-derived CDR1 and CDR2 are MNHEY and SVGAGI. V lost 0 bases and J lost 2; bases outside the gene matches: 10. These data were likewise used in another study, on yellow fever vaccine responses in identical twins.

This sequence joins TRBV6-5 and TRBJ2-1, with 7 bases matching TRBD2. The receptor was derived from a woman aged 18-29 years in good health. Sequencing used CD4+ T cells sorted from blood. CDR3 in amino acids: CASSYSYSGGGAYNEQFF. The CDR3 nucleotides are TGTGCCAGCAGTTACTCTTATTCGGGCGGGGGAGCCTACAATGAGCAGTTCTTC.